This T cell receptor beta chain came from a study of graft-versus-host responses after intestinal transplantation. Study-level background: Grafts were multivisceral, liver-intestinal, or isolated intestinal. The study gave all recipients anti-thymocyte globulin induction, then tacrolimus and steroids for 2 to 3 years.

Whole-study findings and limits: Marrow from the recipient contained GvH clones, some of which had appeared first in ileum or blood. After transplant, early declines in HvG clones were associated with peak levels of circulating GvH clones.

The repertoire was sequenced with immunoSEQ multiplex PCR; TCRdb's copy has only in-frame clones and lacks some. This table has roughly 100,000 clones, less than 95% appearing once. Note on this clone: No antigen is known for it.

The CDR3 extends over 11 amino acids. V was cut by 3 bases and J by 15 bases, with 12 bases left in between. CDR1 ENHRY and CDR2 SYGVKD come from the germline V gene. This TCR came from a human donor who was the organ donor for an intestinal transplant. The chain combines TRBV10-3 with TRBJ2-1, with a possible D match to TRBD2 (5 bases). Sequenced here: unstimulated CD8+ T cells sorted from spleen or lymph node cells, sampled before transplant. The CDR3 here is CAISDSEGTFF. The CDR3 bases are TGTGCCATCAGTGATAGTGAGGGAACGTTCTTC.